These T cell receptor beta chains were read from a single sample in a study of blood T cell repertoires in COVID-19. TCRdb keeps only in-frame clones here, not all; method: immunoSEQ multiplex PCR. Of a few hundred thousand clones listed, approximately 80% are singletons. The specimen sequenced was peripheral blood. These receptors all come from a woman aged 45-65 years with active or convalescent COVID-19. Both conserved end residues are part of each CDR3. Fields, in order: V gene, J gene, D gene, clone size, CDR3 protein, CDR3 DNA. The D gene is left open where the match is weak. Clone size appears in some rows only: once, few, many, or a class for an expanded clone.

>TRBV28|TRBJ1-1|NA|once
CASHSGARSTEAFF
TGTGCCAGCCACTCAGGGGCTCGGAGCACTGAAGCTTTCTTT
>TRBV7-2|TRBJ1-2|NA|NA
CASSLDRVRAGGYTF
TGTGCCAGCAGCTTAGATAGGGTCAGGGCCGGGGGCTACACCTTC
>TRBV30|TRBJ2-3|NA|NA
CAWSVGGLGTDTQYF
TGTGCCTGGAGTGTAGGTGGGCTGGGTACAGATACGCAGTATTTT
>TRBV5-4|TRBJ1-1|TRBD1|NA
CASSQGQMAANTEAFF
TGTGCCAGCAGCCAGGGACAGATGGCGGCGAACACTGAAGCTTTCTTT
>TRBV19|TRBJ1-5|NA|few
CASSAGSGQPQHF
TGTGCCAGTAGTGCCGGTTCGGGGCAGCCCCAGCATTTT
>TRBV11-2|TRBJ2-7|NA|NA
CASSLEAARHYEQYF
TGTGCCAGCAGCTTAGAGGCAGCGCGTCACTACGAGCAGTACTTC
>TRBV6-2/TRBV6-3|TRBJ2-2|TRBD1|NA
CASSFVWTGNTGELFF
TGTGCCAGCAGTTTTGTCTGGACAGGGAACACCGGGGAGCTGTTTTTT
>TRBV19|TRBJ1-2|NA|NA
CASRLTGLRLGYTF
TGTGCCAGTAGACTAACAGGGCTGCGTCTCGGCTACACCTTC
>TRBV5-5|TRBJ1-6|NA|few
CASSLEGGDNSPLHF
TGTGCCAGCAGCCTCGAGGGGGGGGATAATTCACCCCTCCACTTT
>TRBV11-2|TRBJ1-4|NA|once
CASTVQVGQTNEKLFF
TGTGCCAGCACCGTACAGGTGGGGCAAACTAATGAAAAACTGTTTTTT
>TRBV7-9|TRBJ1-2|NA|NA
CASSLPNYGYTF
TGTGCCAGCAGCCTACCCAACTATGGCTACACCTTC
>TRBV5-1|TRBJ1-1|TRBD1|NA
CASSRQGQGDTEAFF
TGCGCCAGCAGCCGCCAGGGACAGGGTGACACTGAAGCTTTCTTT
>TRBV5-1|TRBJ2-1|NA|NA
CASSLEPVNNEQFF
TGCGCCAGCAGCTTGGAACCGGTAAACAATGAGCAGTTCTTC
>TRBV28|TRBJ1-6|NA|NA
CASSFVQGRLRSPLHF
TGTGCCAGCAGTTTCGTGCAGGGCCGGTTGAGGTCACCCCTCCACTTT
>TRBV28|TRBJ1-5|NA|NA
CASSLPGSNQPQHF
TGTGCCAGCAGTTTGCCAGGTAGCAATCAGCCCCAGCATTTT
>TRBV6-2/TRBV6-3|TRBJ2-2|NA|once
CASSPLQETGELFF
TGTGCCAGCAGTCCCCTACAGGAGACCGGGGAGCTGTTTTTT
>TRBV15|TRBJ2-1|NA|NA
CATSRRGGPSGEQFF
TGTGCCACCTCCAGGAGGGGGGGCCCTAGCGGTGAGCAGTTCTTC
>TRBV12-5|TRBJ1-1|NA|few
CASGLGSPGTEAFF
TGTGCTAGTGGTTTAGGATCCCCGGGCACTGAAGCTTTCTTT
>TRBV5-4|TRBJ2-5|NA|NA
CASSDAAGYQETQYF
TGTGCCAGCAGCGACGCCGCAGGTTACCAAGAGACCCAGTACTTC
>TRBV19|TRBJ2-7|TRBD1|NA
CATRTGQGSYEQYF
TGTGCCACGCGGACCGGACAGGGGTCCTACGAGCAGTACTTC
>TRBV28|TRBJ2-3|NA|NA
CASHKPLPTDTQYF
TGTGCCAGCCATAAGCCTCTTCCCACAGATACGCAGTATTTT
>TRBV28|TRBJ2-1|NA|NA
CASNYLDEQFF
TGTGCCAGCAACTATTTGGATGAGCAGTTCTTC
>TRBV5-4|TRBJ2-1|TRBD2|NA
CASRRGLAGDNEQFF
TGTGCCAGCAGACGAGGACTAGCGGGTGACAATGAGCAGTTCTTC
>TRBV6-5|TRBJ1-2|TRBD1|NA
CASLPGGYGYTF
TGTGCCAGTCTTCCAGGGGGCTATGGCTACACCTTC